This T cell receptor (beta chain) was found in a study of cytomegalovirus exposure and HLA in healthy donors. In the study overall: A preliminary data release comprised around 85 million unique TCRs obtained from HLA-typed donors. Study-wide results and caveats: A previous analysis found most TCR beta V segments productive roughly 87% or roughly 30% of the time. Common viral pathogens were later found to be apparently linked to several of the most significant clusters.

Nominally healthy donors were sampled, though unrecorded immune exposures were likely. The CDR3 length is 13 residues. The J segment lost 7 bases and the V segment lost 1 base, leaving 4 bases of the junction unmatched. Germline V CDR1 and CDR2: GTSNPN, SVGIG (reference sequence). For this clone: Its antigen is not known.

The study ran its PCR with 60 Vbeta and 13 Jbeta primers. Sequenced by immunoSEQ multiplex PCR; TCRdb stores in-frame clones only, minus some. This sample has more than 110,000 clones, with more than 75% found just once. The chain combines TRBV30 with TRBJ1-2; TRBD1 matches 9 bases. What was sequenced was PBMCs. The TCR sequence derives from a female donor in good health and CMV-seronegative. This chain's CDR3 is CAWSEQGAGGYTF. CDR3 coding DNA: TGTGCCTGGAGTGAACAGGGGGCGGGTGGCTACACCTTC.